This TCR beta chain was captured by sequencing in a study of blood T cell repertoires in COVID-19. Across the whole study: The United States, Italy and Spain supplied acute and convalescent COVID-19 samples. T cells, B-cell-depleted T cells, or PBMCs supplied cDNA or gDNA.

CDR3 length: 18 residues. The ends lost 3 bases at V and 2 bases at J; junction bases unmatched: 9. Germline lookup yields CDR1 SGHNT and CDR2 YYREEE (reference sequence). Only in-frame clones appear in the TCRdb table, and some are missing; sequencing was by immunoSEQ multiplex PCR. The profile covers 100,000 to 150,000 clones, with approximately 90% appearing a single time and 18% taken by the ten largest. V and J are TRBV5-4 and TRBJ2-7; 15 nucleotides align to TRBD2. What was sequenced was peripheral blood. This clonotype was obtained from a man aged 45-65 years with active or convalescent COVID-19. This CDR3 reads CASSSPGLAGGFAYEQYF. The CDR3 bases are TGTGCCAGCAGCTCACCGGGACTAGCGGGAGGATTCGCCTACGAGCAGTACTTC.